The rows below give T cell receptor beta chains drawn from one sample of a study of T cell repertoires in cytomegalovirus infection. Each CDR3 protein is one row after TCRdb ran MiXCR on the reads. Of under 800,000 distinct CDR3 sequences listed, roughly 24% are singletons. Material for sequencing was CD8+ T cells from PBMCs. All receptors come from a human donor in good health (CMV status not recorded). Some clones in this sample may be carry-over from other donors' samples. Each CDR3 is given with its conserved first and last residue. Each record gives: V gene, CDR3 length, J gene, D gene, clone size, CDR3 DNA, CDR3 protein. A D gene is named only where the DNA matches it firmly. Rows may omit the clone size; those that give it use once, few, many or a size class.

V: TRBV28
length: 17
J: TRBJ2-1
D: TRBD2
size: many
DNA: TGTGCCAGCAGTTCGGATATAGCGGGGGGGCCTAATAATGAGCAGTTCTTC
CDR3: CASSSDIAGGPNNEQFF

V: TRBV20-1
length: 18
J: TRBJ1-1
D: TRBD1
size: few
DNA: TGCAGTGCTAGAGATTATGGGACAGGGATCGCTGGGAGCACTGAAGCTTTCTTT
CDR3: CSARDYGTGIAGSTEAFF

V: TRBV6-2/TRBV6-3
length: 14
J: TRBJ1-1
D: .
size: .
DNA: TGTGCCAGCAGTTACTACGCAGGGAGCGCTGAAGCTTTCTTT
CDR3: CASSYYAGSAEAFF

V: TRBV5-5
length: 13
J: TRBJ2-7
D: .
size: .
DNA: TGTGCCAGCAGCTACACACGGGGCCACGAGCAGTACTTC
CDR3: CASSYTRGHEQYF

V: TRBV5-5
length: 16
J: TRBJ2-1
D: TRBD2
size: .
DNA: TGTGCCAGCAGCGGACGAGCGGGGGACTCCTACAATGAGCAGTTCTTC
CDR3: CASSGRAGDSYNEQFF

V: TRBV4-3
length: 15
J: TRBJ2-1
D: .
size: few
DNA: TGCGCCAGCAGCCCGGAGATGAGCTCCTACAATGAGCAGTTCTTC
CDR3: CASSPEMSSYNEQFF

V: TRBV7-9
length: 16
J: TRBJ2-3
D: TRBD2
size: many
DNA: TGTGCCAGCAGCCGGACTAGCGGGGGGTCCACAGATACGCAGTATTTT
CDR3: CASSRTSGGSTDTQYF

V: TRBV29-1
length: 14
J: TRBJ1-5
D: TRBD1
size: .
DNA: TGCAGCGTGGGGACAGGGGTTAGCAATCGGCCCCAGCATTTT
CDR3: CSVGTGVSNRPQHF

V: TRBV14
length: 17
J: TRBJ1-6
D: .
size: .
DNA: TGTGCCAGCAGCCAATACCGAAGTGGGGTTAAGAATTCACCCCTCCACTTT
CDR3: CASSQYRSGVKNSPLHF

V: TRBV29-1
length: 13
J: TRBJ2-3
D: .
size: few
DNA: TGCAGCGTTGTTTCTCGGGAGACAGATACGCAGTATTTT
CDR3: CSVVSRETDTQYF

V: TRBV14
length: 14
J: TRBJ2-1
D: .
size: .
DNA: TGTGCCAGCAGCCCCCGAGGGCGCAACAATGAGCAGTTCTTC
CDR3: CASSPRGRNNEQFF

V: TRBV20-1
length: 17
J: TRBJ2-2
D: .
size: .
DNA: TGCAGTGCTCTCCAGACCCTTACAGGGACCAACACCGGGGAGCTGTTTTTT
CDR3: CSALQTLTGTNTGELFF

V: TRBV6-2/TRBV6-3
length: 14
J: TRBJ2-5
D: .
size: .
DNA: TGTGCCAGCAGTTACTACAGTCCACAAGAGACCCAGTACTTC
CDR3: CASSYYSPQETQYF

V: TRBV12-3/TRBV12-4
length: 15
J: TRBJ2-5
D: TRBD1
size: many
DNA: TGTGCCAGCAGTACCCCGGACAGGGGCAAGGAGACCCAGTACTTC
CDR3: CASSTPDRGKETQYF

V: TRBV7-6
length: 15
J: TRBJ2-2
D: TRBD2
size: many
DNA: TGTGCCAGCAGCGTTAGCGGGGGGCCCACCGGGGAGCTGTTTTTT
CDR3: CASSVSGGPTGELFF

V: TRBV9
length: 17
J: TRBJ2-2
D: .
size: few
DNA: TGTGCCAGCAGCGTATCCTTGACGGGCTCGAACACCGGGGAGCTGTTTTTT
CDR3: CASSVSLTGSNTGELFF

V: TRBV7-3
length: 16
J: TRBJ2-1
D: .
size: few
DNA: TGTGCCAGCAGCCCCGCCCTGGGGGCCGTCCACAATGAGCAGTTCTTC
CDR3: CASSPALGAVHNEQFF

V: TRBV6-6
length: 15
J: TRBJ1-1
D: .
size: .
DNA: TGTGCCAGCACCCCCTTGAAGGCTTTGGGCACTGAAGCTTTCTTT
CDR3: CASTPLKALGTEAFF

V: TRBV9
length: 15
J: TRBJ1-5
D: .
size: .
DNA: TGTGCCAGCAGCGTAGGGGGTAATAGCAATCAGCCCCAGCATTTT
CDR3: CASSVGGNSNQPQHF

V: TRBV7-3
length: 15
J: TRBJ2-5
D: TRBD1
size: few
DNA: TGTGCCAGCAGCTCCGGGACAGGCTTTCAAGAGACCCAGTACTTC
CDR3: CASSSGTGFQETQYF